One sample yielded the 14 T cell receptor beta chains listed below, sequenced in a study of blood T cells in healthy people across ages. Combining a sample-barcoded 5' primer with a J-beta primer mix, a second PCR ran for roughly 7 to 11 cycles. From the 5' RACE reads, TCRdb called clonotypes with MiXCR, one entry per CDR3 protein. The sample has about 780,000 distinct CDR3 sequences; 46% are singletons. Sequences were obtained from blood. The receptors here all came from a man older than 75 in good health.

The chain's CDR3 is CSARFAGVYEQYF. The DNA of the CDR3 is TGCAGTGCTAGATTTGCGGGGGTCTACGAGCAGTACTTC. The chain employs TRBV20-1 and TRBJ2-7, with TRBD2 matching over 7 bases. The germline CDR1 and CDR2 sequences are DFQATT and SNEGSKA (reference sequence). V was clipped by 2 bases and J by 3 bases; unmatched bases: 4. The CDR3 is 13 amino acids.

J is TRBJ1-5 and V is TRBV7-2; D gene uncertain. V was clipped by 1 base and J by 4 bases, with 11 bases between them. This CDR3 is 15 amino acids long. Germline lookup yields CDR1 SGHTA and CDR2 FQGNSA. The CDR3 protein is CASSLGYSENQPQHF. The CDR3 DNA sequence: TGTGCCAGCAGCTTAGGGTACAGTGAGAATCAGCCCCAGCATTTT.

The chain recombines TRBV10-3 with TRBJ2-5, with TRBD1 matching over 11 bases. The germline V gene encodes CDR1 ENHRY and CDR2 SYGVKD. The trim removed 3 bases at V and 5 bases at J, leaving 8 bases unmatched. CDR3 length equals 16 residues. CDR3 in amino acids: CAISDGDRGYFETQYF. The CDR3 DNA is TGTGCCATCAGTGATGGGGACAGGGGGTACTTTGAGACCCAGTACTTC.

This chain connects TRBV5-1 to TRBJ2-5, with 7 bases fitting TRBD2. CDR3 size: 17 residues. V was pared by 0 bases and J by 11 bases, with 19 bases of the junction left unmatched. CDR1 and CDR2 from the germline V gene are SGHRS and YFSETQ. CDR3 in amino acids: CASSLAVGTGGSAEQYF. CDR3 nucleotide sequence: TGCGCCAGCAGCTTGGCGGTCGGGACTGGCGGGAGTGCTGAGCAGTACTTC.

This clonotype was found a few times. This chain joins TRBV5-1 and TRBJ2-1; D may correspond to TRBD1 or TRBD2 (7 bases each). V lost 0 bases to trimming and J lost 7 bases, with 14 bases between them. Germline V lookup: CDR1 SGHRS, CDR2 YFSETQ. The CDR3 is 15 residues long. For the CDR3, the DNA is TGCGCCAGCAGCTTGGACGGCAGGGGGGGAAATGAGCAGTTCTTC. Protein: CASSLDGRGGNEQFF.

This chain joins TRBV20-1 and TRBJ2-1; 10 positions agree with TRBD2. V gave up 1 base and J gave up 4 bases; unmatched junction bases: 10. CDR3 size: 17 residues. The germline gives CDR1 DFQATT, CDR2 SNEGSKA (reference sequence). The CDR3 DNA is TGCAGTGCTAGAGTTCAAGGAGGGACTAGCGAGTACAATGAGCAGTTCTTC. It is translated as CSARVQGGTSEYNEQFF.

This clonotype turned up a few times. This chain uses TRBV19 with TRBJ2-5; the D gene is possibly TRBD2 (5 bases). V lost 5 bases and J lost 5, with 18 bases in between. The CDR3 covers 15 residues. Germline V gene lookup returns CDR1 LNHDA and CDR2 SQIVND (reference sequence). CDR3 DNA sequence: TGTGCCAGTAGTCTCCCGGGATCAATGGGGGAGACCCAGTACTTC. Its translation: CASSLPGSMGETQYF. Complete variable domain (other parts from reference TRBV19 and TRBJ2-5): DGGITQSPKYLFRKEGQNVTLSCEQNLNHDAMYWYRQDPGQGLRLIYYSQIVNDFQKGDIAEGYSVSREKKESFPLTVTSAQKNPTAFYLCASSLPGSMGETQYFGPGTRLLVL.

The rearrangement joins TRBV25-1 to TRBJ2-7, with D hard to call. The ends were cut back, 3 bases at V and 2 bases at J, with 17 bases in the middle. Germline-derived CDR1 and CDR2 are MGHDK and SYGVNS. The CDR3 runs to 16 residues. Written as DNA, the CDR3 is TGTGCCAGCAGTGAGGTTTTCGGCTTTTACACCTACGAGCAGTACTTC. Translation: CASSEVFGFYTYEQYF.

The chain joins TRBV4-3 to TRBJ2-3, with TRBD1 identical over 8 bases. The CDR3 is made up of 16 amino acids. Germline V gene sequence: CDR1 LGHNA, CDR2 YSLEER. V trimming: 4 bases; J trimming: 1 base; junction bases outside the gene matches: 7. The CDR3 region has the DNA TGCGCCAGCAGCCTTCTAGGACAGGGTGGCACAGATACGCAGTATTTT. This encodes CASSLLGQGGTDTQYF.

The genes are TRBV5-1 and TRBJ2-6; possibly TRBD1 for D (5 bases). The V and J ends lost 3 bases and 5 bases respectively, with 12 bases between them. The CDR3 is 15 residues long. Germline V CDR1 and CDR2: SGHRS, YFSETQ. The CDR3 here is CASSSQAYRANVLTF. For the CDR3, the DNA is TGCGCCAGCAGCTCACAGGCCTATCGGGCCAACGTCCTGACTTTC.

This chain links TRBV5-1 with TRBJ2-2, with D hard to call. Germline V gene data show CDR1 as SGHRS and CDR2 as YFSETQ. CDR3 length: 12 amino acids. Trimming removed 6 bases from V and 1 base from J, with 4 bases in between. In DNA form, the CDR3 reads TGCGCCAGCAAACTGAACACCGGGGAGCTGTTTTTT. It yields the protein CASKLNTGELFF.

J is TRBJ1-4 and V is TRBV11-2; TRBD1 matches at 8 bases. The CDR3 consists of 18 residues. J was trimmed by 5 bases and V by 1 base; bases with no gene match: 12. Germline V CDR1 and CDR2: SGHAT, FQNNGV. This CDR3 reads CASSLGWAGTGLNEKLFF. In nucleotides, the CDR3 is TGTGCCAGCAGCTTAGGTTGGGCAGGGACAGGTTTAAATGAAAAACTGTTTTTT.

With respect to this clonotype: A much larger clonotype is one base distant, so this may be a read error. The rearrangement joins TRBV7-2 to TRBJ2-7; no clear D. Germline loops: CDR1 SGHTA, CDR2 FQGNSA. The CDR3 consists of 12 residues. V lost 6 bases and J lost 2, with 8 bases in between. The CDR3 DNA reads TGTGCCAGCAGTTGGCAGACCTACGAGCAGTACTTC. Translating it yields CASSWQTYEQYF.

Only a few counts were recorded for this clonotype. V and J are TRBV28 and TRBJ2-3; 11 nucleotides align to TRBD2. V was clipped by 8 bases and J by 6 bases; unmatched bases: 10. Looked up from germline, CDR1 is MDHEN and CDR2 is SYDVKM. The CDR3 is made up of 15 amino acids. This CDR3 reads CASRTTSGGKDTQYF. The CDR3 nucleotides are TGTGCCAGCCGAACAACTAGCGGGGGCAAGGATACGCAGTATTTT. Based on the CDR3 plus reference TRBV28 and TRBJ2-3, the full variable domain is DVKVTQSSRYLVKRTGEKVFLECVQDMDHENMFWYRQDPGLGLRLIYFSYDVKMKEKGDIPEGYSVSREKKERFSLILESASTNQTSMYLCASRTTSGGKDTQYFGPGTRLTVL.